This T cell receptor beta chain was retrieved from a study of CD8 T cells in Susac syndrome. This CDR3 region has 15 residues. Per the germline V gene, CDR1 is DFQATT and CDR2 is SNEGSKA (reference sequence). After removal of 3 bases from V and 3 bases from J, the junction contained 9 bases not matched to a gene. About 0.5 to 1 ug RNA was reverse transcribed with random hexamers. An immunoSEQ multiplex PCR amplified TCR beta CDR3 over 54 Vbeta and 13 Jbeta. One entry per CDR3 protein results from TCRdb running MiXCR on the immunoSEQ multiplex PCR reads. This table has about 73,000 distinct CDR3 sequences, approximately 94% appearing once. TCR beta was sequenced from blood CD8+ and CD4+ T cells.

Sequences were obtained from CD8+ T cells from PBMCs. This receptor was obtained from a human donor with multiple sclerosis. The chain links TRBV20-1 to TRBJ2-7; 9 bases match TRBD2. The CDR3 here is CSARGLAGAVYEQYF. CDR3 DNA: TGCAGTGCTAGGGGGTTAGCGGGAGCGGTCTACGAGCAGTACTTC.